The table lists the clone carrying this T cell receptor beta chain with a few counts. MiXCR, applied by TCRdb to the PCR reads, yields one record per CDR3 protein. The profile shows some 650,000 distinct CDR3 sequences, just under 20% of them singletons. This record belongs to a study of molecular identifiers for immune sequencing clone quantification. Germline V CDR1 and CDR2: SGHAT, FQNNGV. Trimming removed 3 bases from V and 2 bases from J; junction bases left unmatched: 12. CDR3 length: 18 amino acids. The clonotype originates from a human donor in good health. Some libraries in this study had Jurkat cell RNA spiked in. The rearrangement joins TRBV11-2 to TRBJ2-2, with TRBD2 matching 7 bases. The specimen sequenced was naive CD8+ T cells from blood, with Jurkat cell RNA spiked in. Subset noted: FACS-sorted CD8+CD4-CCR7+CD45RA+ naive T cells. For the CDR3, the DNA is TGTGCCAGCAGCTTGTTCTATAAGGCGGGGGATAACACCGGGGAGCTGTTTTTT. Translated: CASSLFYKAGDNTGELFF.